This entry concerns a single T cell receptor (beta chain). What it binds is not known. This specimen belongs to a study of CXCR3-negative and CXCR3-positive naive CD8 T cells. Study-level information: Each library held about 1.5 +/- 0.3 million TRB reads, around 150 million in total. Study findings and constraints: Fresh PBMCs went into most assays, and CXCR3 expression partly declined after cryopreservation. For CXCR3-positive naive cells, TRB CDR3s were more hydrophobic than those of CXCR3-negative naive cells.

TRB cDNA libraries were made by UMI-labeled 5' RACE. TCRdb reprocessed the 5' RACE reads and reports one entry per CDR3 protein, with no DNA. This sample's table reports some 130,000 distinct CDR3 sequences. The naive CD8+ gate required CD45RO-CCR7+CD27+CD95- phenotype. What was sequenced was naive CXCR3+ CD8+ T cells from blood. Subset given: CD45RO-CCR7+CD27+CD95- naive CD8+ T cells expressing CXCR3 (TNR3+). The receptor comes from a human donor in good health. Some clones in this sample may be carry-over from other donors' samples.

CDR3: CASRYYTGELFF. The V gene is TRBV6-5, the J gene TRBJ2-2. The CDR3 spans 12 residues. Germline-derived CDR1 and CDR2 are MNHEY and SVGAGI.